This entry lists 4 T cell receptor beta chains sequenced from one sample in a study of CD8 T cells in Susac syndrome. Random-hexamer reverse transcription was applied to about 0.45 to 1 ug RNA. TCRdb reprocessed the immunoSEQ multiplex PCR reads via MiXCR and lists one record per CDR3 protein. This sample has 50,000 to 60,000 distinct CDR3 sequences, with roughly nine tenths found just once. The sample comprised CD8+ T cells from PBMCs. The receptor set was obtained from a human donor in good health.

The V gene is TRBV7-2, the J gene TRBJ2-5, with D maybe TRBD2 (6 bases). Germline lookup yields CDR1 SGHTA and CDR2 FQGNSA. The CDR3 is 14 residues long. Trimming left V 6 bases short and J 4 bases short, with 15 bases between. The DNA of the CDR3 is TGTGCCAGCAGATCCAGCCCCGGGAGAGAGACCCAGTACTTC. Its protein product is CASRSSPGRETQYF.

The rearrangement uses TRBV15 and TRBJ1-4; 8 bases are shared with TRBD1. The CDR3 is made up of 14 amino acids. Germline CDR1 is LNHNV and CDR2 is YYDKDF (reference sequence). V lost 5 bases to trimming and J lost 8 bases; unmatched junction nucleotides: 7. The CDR3 DNA follows: TGTGCCACCAGCTCCGCGGACAGGGCCGAAAAACTGTTTTTT. It is translated as CATSSADRAEKLFF.

This chain connects TRBV14 to TRBJ2-1; 8 bases map to TRBD2. V trimming: 7 bases; J trimming: 0 bases; junction bases outside the gene matches: 8. Per the germline V gene, CDR1 is SGHDN and CDR2 is FVKESK. The CDR3 spans 16 residues. CDR3 nucleotide sequence: TGTGCCAGCAAAAAGACCGGGACTAGCTCCTACAATGAGCAGTTCTTC. It encodes CASKKTGTSSYNEQFF.

The J gene is TRBJ2-3, the V gene TRBV5-5, with D possibly TRBD2 on 6 matching bases. Trimming stripped 10 bases from V and 2 bases from J, with 17 bases between. Germline-derived CDR1 and CDR2 are SGHKS and YYEKEE (reference sequence). The CDR3 runs to 14 residues. The CDR3 coding sequence is TGTGCCGGGGCCCTTAGCGGAGCCACAGATACGCAGTATTTT. It encodes CAGALSGATDTQYF. Full variable domain (rest looked up from reference TRBV5-5 and TRBJ2-3): DAGVTQSPTHLIKTRGQQVTLRCSPISGHKSVSWYQQVLGQGPQFIFQYYEKEERGRGNFPDRFSARQFPNYSSELNVNALLLGDSALYLCAGALSGATDTQYFGPGTRLTVL.